Below, 16 T cell receptor beta chains from the same sample are listed, as sequenced in a study of cytomegalovirus exposure and HLA in healthy donors. The PCR had 60 Vbeta and 13 Jbeta primers. TCRdb's table, derived via immunoSEQ multiplex PCR, lists solely in-frame clones and lacks some. Among some 130,000 clones listed, around 63% were seen once. Sequences were obtained from PBMCs. These receptors were taken from a human donor in good health.

This chain uses TRBV5-1 with TRBJ2-2; 7 positions match TRBD2. In germline, CDR1 is SGHRS, CDR2 YFSETQ. The CDR3 consists of 16 residues. Germline trimming cut 2 bases from V and 4 bases from J; bases unmatched to any gene: 8. The CDR3 DNA follows: TGCGCCAGCAGCTTTTTGGGCGGGAGTGGCACCGGGGAGCTGTTTTTT. Translating gives CASSFLGGSGTGELFF.

The chain couples TRBV5-1 to TRBJ2-1; D may be TRBD1 (6 bases). Trimming stripped 4 bases from V and 0 bases from J, with 14 bases between. Germline lookup yields CDR1 SGHRS and CDR2 YFSETQ. This CDR3 comprises 16 residues. The DNA for the CDR3 is TGCGCCAGCAGCCTAAAGGGGGAATACTCCTACAATGAGCAGTTCTTC. Its translation is CASSLKGEYSYNEQFF. The full variable domain, completed using reference TRBV5-1 and TRBJ2-1, is KAGVTQTPRYLIKTRGQQVTLSCSPISGHRSVSWYQQTPGQGLQFLFEYFSETQRNKGNFPGRFSGRQFSNSRSEMNVSTLELGDSALYLCASSLKGEYSYNEQFFGPGTRLTVL.

The chain carries TRBV19 and TRBJ2-1, with D perhaps TRBD2 (6 bases). Germline lookup yields CDR1 LNHDA and CDR2 SQIVND (reference sequence). Trimming took off 1 base at V and 7 bases at J, with 11 bases between the two ends. The length of the CDR3 is 14 residues. The CDR3 nucleotides are TGTGCCAGTAGTATAGCGGGAGCGGGTAATGAGCAGTTCTTC. Amino acid sequence: CASSIAGAGNEQFF.

This sequence joins TRBV18 and TRBJ2-5, with TRBD2 matching 8 bases. The trim removed 0 bases at V and 4 bases at J, leaving 7 bases unmatched. The length of the CDR3 is 16 residues. Germline lookup yields CDR1 KGHSH and CDR2 LQKENI. The CDR3 loop reads CASSPPLLAGGETQYF. The CDR3 coding sequence is TGTGCCAGCTCACCACCGCTCCTTGCGGGGGGAGAGACCCAGTACTTC. The whole variable domain, remainder taken from reference TRBV18 and TRBJ2-5, is NAGVMQNPRHLVRRRGQEARLRCSPMKGHSHVYWYRQLPEEGLKFMVYLQKENIIDESGMPKERFSAEFPKEGPSILRIQQVVRGDSAAYFCASSPPLLAGGETQYFGPGTRLLVL.

This chain joins TRBV28 and TRBJ2-7; tentatively, D is TRBD2 (6 bases). Germline values: CDR1 MDHEN, CDR2 SYDVKM. CDR3 length: 17 residues. V was pared by 6 bases and J by 3 bases, with 24 bases between. In DNA, the CDR3 is TGTGCCAGCAGCTTCCTCCCCGGTGAGGTGGGGGGCTACGAGCAGTACTTC. Translation gives CASSFLPGEVGGYEQYF.

This chain links TRBV10-3 with TRBJ2-3, with D hard to call. V shed 3 bases and J shed 10 bases, with 20 bases lying between them. The CDR3 extends over 15 amino acids. Looked up from germline, CDR1 is ENHRY and CDR2 is SYGVKD. The CDR3 region has the DNA TGTGCCATCAGTGATTCGGCAGCCATCGACAATGCGCAGTATTTT. This codes for CAISDSAAIDNAQYF.

This chain uses TRBV29-1 with TRBJ2-1; a possible D gene is TRBD1 (6 bases). The ends were cut back, 6 bases at V and 1 base at J, with 10 bases in the middle. The CDR3 has 13 residues. Germline loops: CDR1 SQVTM, CDR2 ANQGSEA. This CDR3 is CSVTGPSYNEQFF. Here the CDR3 DNA reads TGCAGCGTAACAGGGCCGTCCTACAATGAGCAGTTCTTC.

This clone turned up a few times. The chain uses TRBV5-1 and TRBJ2-7, with 9 nucleotides matching TRBD1. CDR3 length: 15 amino acids. The germline V gene encodes CDR1 SGHRS and CDR2 YFSETQ. J gave up 3 bases and V 2 bases, and 6 bases lay outside the gene matches. The CDR3 spells CASSFPGTGHYEQYF. The CDR3 DNA sequence: TGCGCCAGCAGCTTCCCCGGGACAGGGCACTACGAGCAGTACTTC.

V gene TRBV2 combines with J gene TRBJ2-1; 9 bases match TRBD2. This CDR3 contains 15 residues. V shed 5 bases, J shed 7 bases, and the junction held 9 bases outside the gene matches. From germline, CDR1 is SNHLY and CDR2 FYNNEI. The CDR3: CASSQLAGGGNEQFF. DNA for the CDR3: TGTGCCAGCAGTCAACTAGCGGGTGGGGGAAATGAGCAGTTCTTC.

This chain links TRBV2 with TRBJ2-3; 8 nucleotides agree with TRBD1. Germline V lookup: CDR1 SNHLY, CDR2 FYNNEI. This CDR3 comprises 12 residues. The CDR3 loop reads CAEQGETDTQYF. The CDR3 DNA is TGTGCGGAACAGGGGGAGACAGATACGCAGTATTTT.

About this clone: The same CDR3 is also encoded by other DNA sequences in this sample. The chain uses TRBV20-1 and TRBJ2-1; tentatively, D is TRBD2 (6 bases). The CDR3 is 11 amino acids. In germline, CDR1 is DFQATT, CDR2 SNEGSKA (reference sequence). V was clipped by 3 bases and J by 8 bases, with 8 bases between them. The CDR3 sequence is CSARGGDEQFF. DNA of the CDR3: TGCAGTGCTAGGGGCGGGGATGAGCAGTTCTTC.

The chain employs TRBV7-8 and TRBJ1-2; D gene ambiguous. The germline CDR1 and CDR2 sequences are SGHVS and FQNEAQ. This CDR3 has 15 amino acids. Trimming stripped 1 base from V and 2 bases from J, with 11 bases between. For the CDR3, the DNA is TGTGCCAGCAGCTTAGAGGTAGCTAGGAACTATGGCTACACCTTC. The encoded protein is CASSLEVARNYGYTF.

The V gene is TRBV4-1, the J gene TRBJ1-1; D unclear. The CDR3 is made up of 14 amino acids. V was shortened by 1 base and J by 6 bases, with 12 bases between the two germline ends. CDR1 is MGHRA, CDR2 YSYEKL, per germline. The CDR3 coding sequence is TGCGCCAGCAGCCAAGTGTCGAGGTACGCTGAAGCTTTCTTT. Translation: CASSQVSRYAEAFF.

V is TRBV5-4 and J is TRBJ1-2, with no clear D. Between the trimmed V and J ends, which lost 1 base and 3 bases, there was a span of 7 bases. CDR3 length: 13 residues. Germline assignment: CDR1 SGHNT and CDR2 YYREEE (reference sequence). CDR3 nucleotides: TGTGCCAGCAGCTTGCCGGGAGACTATGGCTACACCTTC. Its protein product is CASSLPGDYGYTF. Looking up the rest from reference TRBV5-4 and TRBJ1-2 gives the full variable domain: ETGVTQSPTHLIKTRGQQVTLRCSSQSGHNTVSWYQQALGQGPQFIFQYYREEENGRGNFPPRFSGLQFPNYSSELNVNALELDDSALYLCASSLPGDYGYTFGSGTRLTVV.

The chain carries TRBV2 and TRBJ2-5, with a possible D match to TRBD1 (5 bases). CDR3 size: 14 residues. Germline CDR1 and CDR2: SNHLY and FYNNEI. The V end lost 1 base, the J end lost 4 bases, and 10 bases lay between the germline ends. The CDR3 is CASSEVVGRETQYF. The CDR3 bases are TGTGCCAGCAGTGAAGTGGTGGGGCGAGAGACCCAGTACTTC.

This clone came up a few times. V and J are TRBV1 and TRBJ2-7; whether TRBD2, the table's D call, matches the DNA was not checked. TRBV1 corresponds to a pseudogene. This CDR3 is built from 16 residues. CDR3 loop: CTSSPRPKTLTYEQYF. In DNA, the CDR3 is TGCACCAGCAGCCCCCGCCCCAAAACTCTGACCTACGAGCAGTACTTC.